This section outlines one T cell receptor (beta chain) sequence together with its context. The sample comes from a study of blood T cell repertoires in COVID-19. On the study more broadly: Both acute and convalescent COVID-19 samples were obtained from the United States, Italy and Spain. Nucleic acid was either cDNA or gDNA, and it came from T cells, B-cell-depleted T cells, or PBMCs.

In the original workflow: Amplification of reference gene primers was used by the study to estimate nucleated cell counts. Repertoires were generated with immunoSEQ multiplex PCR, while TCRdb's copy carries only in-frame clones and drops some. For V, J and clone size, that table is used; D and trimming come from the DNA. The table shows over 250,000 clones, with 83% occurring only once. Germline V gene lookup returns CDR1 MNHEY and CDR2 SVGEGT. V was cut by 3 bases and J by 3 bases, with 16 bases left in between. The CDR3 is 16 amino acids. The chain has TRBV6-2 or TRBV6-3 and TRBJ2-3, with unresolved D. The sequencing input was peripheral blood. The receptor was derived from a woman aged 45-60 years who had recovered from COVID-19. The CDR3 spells CASSYPPSRRTDTQYF. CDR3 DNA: TGTGCCAGCAGTTATCCCCCGTCTAGAAGGACAGATACGCAGTATTTT.